This T cell receptor (beta chain) originates from a study of control samples from healthy donors and cancer patients (dated by TCRdb to about 2020). The CDR3 covers 14 residues, taking in both the cysteine and the phenylalanine. CDR3 DNA only is kept here, 42 bases in frame from base 1. CDR1 and CDR2 are read off the germline V gene (reference sequence) as GTSNPN and SVGIG. V loses 1 base of germline sequence and J loses 5 bases, and the interval between the two ends is 15 bases. Comment on this clone: Which antigen it targets is not known. No qualities accompany the bases; no much larger clone lies one base away.

Library method: the immunoSEQ multiplex PCR assay. TCRdb mirrors the immuneACCESS table, restricted to in-frame sequences. Some clones are absent from its copies; in checked studies, under half trace to an unresolved V gene, and the reason for the others is unknown. This sample comprises approximately 150,000 clones, around 88% of them detected only once. Together, the top ten hold about 1.8% of the sample. Sequencing was done on a sample of blood. The clonotype originates from a man between 18 and 35 years old in good health. Recombination joined TRBV30 with TRBJ2-7, with a weak D call of TRBD1 (6 bases match). The DNA sequence follows: TGTGCCTGGAGTGGGACAGTCAAGACTCACGAGCAGTACTTC. Its protein reads: CAWSGTVKTHEQYF.